This entry lists 27 T cell receptor beta chains sequenced from one sample in a study of blood T cell repertoires in COVID-19. Generated by immunoSEQ multiplex PCR, the TCRdb table keeps only in-frame clones and is missing some. The data hold 220,000 or so clones, with 82% observed a single time. The sequenced sample was peripheral blood. Source of these receptors: a woman older than 75 with COVID-19, enrolled during active disease.

The chain couples TRBV3-1 (or the pseudogene TRBV3-2) to TRBJ2-7; D might be TRBD2 (5 bases). V lost 1 base, J lost 2 bases, and 12 bases lay in between. The V gene's germline CDR1 is LGHDT and CDR2 YNNKEL (reference sequence). CDR3 length equals 15 residues. The CDR3 nucleotides read TGTGCCAGCAGCCAAGCCGGGAATCCGGCCTACGAGCAGTACTTC. Its translation: CASSQAGNPAYEQYF.

This rearrangement joins TRBV5-6 to TRBJ2-7; tentatively, D is TRBD2 (6 bases). Germline values: CDR1 SGHDT, CDR2 YYEEEE. V was pared by 0 bases and J by 6 bases, with 10 bases between. The CDR3 runs to 13 residues. DNA of the CDR3: TGTGCCAGCAGCTTGGGACTAGGTGGCGAGCAGTACTTC. It is translated as CASSLGLGGEQYF.

Only one count was recorded for this clone. The chain carries TRBV3-1 (or the pseudogene TRBV3-2) and TRBJ1-2, with a possible D match to TRBD1 (6 bases). This CDR3 comprises 16 residues. Trimming removed 0 bases at V and 4 bases at J, with 15 bases between. Germline CDR1 and CDR2: LGHDT and YNNKEL (reference sequence). CDR3 sequence reads: CASSQEGDKAPYGYTF. CDR3 nucleotide sequence: TGTGCCAGCAGCCAAGAGGGGGACAAGGCCCCCTATGGCTACACCTTC.

This sequence joins TRBV10-3 and TRBJ1-1, with D tentatively TRBD1 (6 bases). V lost 6 bases and J lost 6, with 11 bases in between. The V gene's germline CDR1 is ENHRY and CDR2 SYGVKD. CDR3 length equals 12 residues. Here the CDR3 reads CAIRDGGAEAFF. CDR3 sequence (DNA): TGTGCCATCAGGGATGGGGGCGCTGAAGCTTTCTTT.

The chain uses TRBV6-5 and TRBJ1-5; 9 bases are a match to TRBD1. The CDR3 consists of 12 residues. With 8 bases clipped from V and 5 bases from J, the junction kept 1 base outside the gene matches. Germline CDR1 reads MNHEY; CDR2 reads SVGAGI. CDR3 coding DNA: TGTGCCAGCGACAGGGGGTATCAGCCCCAGCATTTT. Translating it yields CASDRGYQPQHF.

CDR3 amino acids: CASSFLIGTTNEKLFF. CDR3 DNA: TGTGCCAGCAGCTTCCTCATCGGTACAACTAATGAAAAACTGTTTTTT. The rearrangement joins TRBV7-9 to TRBJ1-4, with D uncertain. The CDR3 totals 16 residues. Germline V gives CDR1 SEHNR, CDR2 FQNEAQ (reference sequence). The V end lost 3 bases, the J end lost 0 bases, and 11 bases lay between the germline ends.

This clone was seen more than once but under ten times. This sequence joins TRBV18 and TRBJ2-6; D ambiguous. The CDR3 consists of 16 residues. Germline lookup yields CDR1 KGHSH and CDR2 LQKENI. V lost 4 bases and J lost 0, with 10 bases in between. The CDR3 is CASSRRQISGANVLTF. CDR3 in DNA: TGTGCCAGCTCACGACGACAAATCTCTGGGGCCAACGTCCTGACTTTC.

The gene calls are TRBV3-1 (or the pseudogene TRBV3-2) and TRBJ1-4; possibly TRBD1 for D (5 bases). Germline-derived CDR1 and CDR2 are LGHDT and YNNKEL (reference sequence). The CDR3 sequence is 16 residues long. V was shortened by 0 bases and J by 0 bases, with 8 bases between the two germline ends. CDR3 nucleotides: TGTGCCAGCAGCCAAGATCTGACAGCAACTAATGAAAAACTGTTTTTT. It codes for CASSQDLTATNEKLFF.

Only a few counts were recorded for this clone. The chain joins TRBV5-8 to TRBJ1-5; D gene ambiguous. CDR3 length equals 15 residues. V gave up 0 bases and J gave up 4 bases, with 11 bases separating them. The V gene's germline CDR1 is SGHTS and CDR2 YDEGEE. The CDR3 DNA is TGTGCCAGCAGCTTGGGGAGCGGGATAAATCAGCCCCAGCATTTT. It specifies CASSLGSGINQPQHF.

This clone was counted only a few times. The chain links TRBV9 to TRBJ1-1; the D is unclear. The CDR3 totals 13 residues. V was shortened by 4 bases and J by 0 bases, with 7 bases between the two germline ends. CDR1 and CDR2 (germline): SGDLS, YYNGEE. CDR3 nucleotides: TGTGCCAGCAGCTCACAGATGAACACTGAAGCTTTCTTT. This encodes CASSSQMNTEAFF. The complete variable domain, with remaining parts taken from reference TRBV9 and TRBJ1-1, reads DSGVTQTPKHLITATGQRVTLRCSPRSGDLSVYWYQQSLDQGLQFLIQYYNGEERAKGNILERFSAQQFPDLHSELNLSSLELGDSALYFCASSSQMNTEAFFGQGTRLTVV.

This clone is a singleton in its sample. J is TRBJ1-2 and V is TRBV7-9; 11 positions match TRBD1. The CDR3 has 14 amino acids. Germline values: CDR1 SEHNR, CDR2 FQNEAQ (reference sequence). J lost 8 bases, V lost 3 bases, and 5 bases had no gene match. The CDR3 region has the DNA TGTGCCAGCAGCTTCGAGAGGACAGGGGGCGGCTACACCTTC. Its translation: CASSFERTGGGYTF.

The chain combines TRBV2 with TRBJ2-1, with a possible D match to TRBD2 (5 bases). Germline loops: CDR1 SNHLY, CDR2 FYNNEI. CDR3 length: 13 residues. Trimming removed 7 bases from V and 3 bases from J, with 10 bases in between. The CDR3 bases are TGTGCCAGCACCCACGGGGACTACAATGAGCAGTTCTTC. Its translation: CASTHGDYNEQFF.

This clone was observed once. The CDR3 is CASGTWTSLPGELFF. Written as DNA, the CDR3 is TGTGCTAGTGGTACCTGGACTAGCCTCCCCGGGGAGCTGTTTTTT. The chain uses TRBV12-5 and TRBJ2-2; the match to TRBD2 covers 8 bases. CDR1 is LGHNT and CDR2 is FRNRAP in the germline V gene. V lost 5 bases and J lost 6; bases outside the gene matches: 8. CDR3 length: 15 residues.

The CDR3 sequence is CASSGQGATSGRIFEFF. CDR3 bases: TGTGCCAGCAGTGGACAGGGGGCGACTAGCGGGAGAATTTTTGAGTTCTTC. The V call is TRBV6-1, the J call TRBJ2-1; 12 bases are shared with TRBD2. CDR1 is MNHNS, CDR2 SASEGT, per germline. Germline trimming cut 4 bases from V and 14 bases from J; bases unmatched to any gene: 18. The CDR3 consists of 17 residues.

The rearrangement uses TRBV4-2 and TRBJ2-6; TRBD1 might be the D (6 bases). V was cut by 1 base and J by 1 base, with 8 bases left in between. The germline CDR1 and CDR2 sequences are LGHNA and YNFKEQ. There are 16 residues in the CDR3. CDR3 sequence: CASSQAQGSGANVLTF. CDR3 nucleotide sequence: TGTGCCAGCAGCCAAGCCCAGGGGTCTGGGGCCAACGTCCTGACTTTC.

The chain recombines TRBV28 with TRBJ2-7; D is perhaps TRBD1 (6 bases). CDR1 is MDHEN and CDR2 is SYDVKM in the germline V gene. V was shortened by 5 bases and J by 3 bases, with 11 bases between the two germline ends. This CDR3 has 13 amino acids. CDR3: CASSITGNYEQYF. In nucleotides, the CDR3 is TGTGCCAGCAGTATTACAGGGAACTACGAGCAGTACTTC.

The chain joins TRBV6-1 to TRBJ1-2; D unresolved. Trimming stripped 3 bases from V and 5 bases from J, with 7 bases between. The CDR3 contains 12 residues. CDR1 is MNHNS, CDR2 SASEGT, per germline. DNA of the CDR3: TGTGCCAGCAGTGAGACGGGTTATGGCTACACCTTC. As protein: CASSETGYGYTF.

This clone came up many times. V gene TRBV6-6 combines with J gene TRBJ2-7, with D possibly being TRBD2 (5 bases). Trimming stripped 2 bases from V and 5 bases from J, with 16 bases between. Germline assignment: CDR1 MNHNY and CDR2 SVGAGI (reference sequence). CDR3 size: 15 residues. This chain's CDR3 is CASSYSGRRRDEQYF. The CDR3 DNA is TGTGCCAGCAGTTACAGCGGCAGGCGAAGGGACGAGCAGTACTTC.

The V call is TRBV6-1, the J call TRBJ1-2, with 11 bases aligning to TRBD1. J gave up 4 bases and V 0 bases, and 1 base lay outside the gene matches. The CDR3 is 15 amino acids. Germline loops: CDR1 MNHNS, CDR2 SASEGT. CDR3 sequence (DNA): TGTGCCAGCAGTGAAGCGGGGACAGGGGGCTATGGCTACACCTTC. Its translation is CASSEAGTGGYGYTF.

Only a few counts were recorded for this clone. The chain has TRBV9 and TRBJ1-1, with 8 bases lining up with TRBD1. CDR3 length equals 15 residues. Germline CDR1 reads SGDLS; CDR2 reads YYNGEE. J lost 6 bases, V lost 4 bases, and 11 bases had no gene match. Written as DNA, the CDR3 is TGTGCCAGCAGCCCGGGGACAGGACGTTTGGCTGAAGCTTTCTTT. Translating gives CASSPGTGRLAEAFF.

This clone was observed a few times. The chain uses TRBV14 and TRBJ2-5, with a tentative D call TRBD1 (6 bases). With 3 bases removed from V and 1 base from J, the gap between germline ends came to 9 bases. Per germline, CDR1 SGHDN and CDR2 FVKESK. The CDR3 covers 14 residues. CDR3 sequence reads: CASSQGARQETQYF. DNA for the CDR3: TGTGCCAGCAGCCAGGGGGCACGCCAAGAGACCCAGTACTTC.

The V call is TRBV5-1, the J call TRBJ1-5; D may be TRBD1 (5 bases). The V gene lost 4 bases and the J gene lost 3 bases, with 11 bases spanning the gap. CDR1 is SGHRS, CDR2 YFSETQ, per germline. The CDR3 is 14 amino acids. This CDR3 is CASSPGASNQPQHF. The CDR3, as DNA: TGCGCCAGCAGCCCTGGGGCTTCCAATCAGCCCCAGCATTTT.

V gene TRBV5-5 combines with J gene TRBJ1-2; no reliable D call. The CDR3 contains 15 residues. Germline V gives CDR1 SGHKS, CDR2 YYEKEE (reference sequence). V lost 6 bases and J 6 bases, leaving 21 bases between the germline ends. CDR3 bases: TGTGCCAGCATCAATGAGGGTAGTGTTAGGAATGGCTACACCTTC. This sequence encodes CASINEGSVRNGYTF.

This clone was seen a single time. The DNA for the CDR3 is TGTGCCATCAGAGCCGTAGGGGTTAATGAGCAGTTCTTC. Residues: CAIRAVGVNEQFF. This chain connects TRBV10-3 to TRBJ2-1; maybe TRBD1 (5 bases). Trimming stripped 6 bases from V and 7 bases from J, with 13 bases between. The CDR3 length is 13 residues. Germline CDR1 and CDR2: ENHRY and SYGVKD.

This chain joins TRBV6-6 and TRBJ1-1; D is ambiguous. From germline, CDR1 is MNHNY and CDR2 SVGAGI (reference sequence). V lost 0 bases and J lost 1, with 6 bases in between. The CDR3 is 14 residues long. DNA of the CDR3: TGTGCCAGCAGTTACTCGCCAGGGAACACTGAAGCTTTCTTT. Translation gives CASSYSPGNTEAFF.

The V gene is TRBV6-4, the J gene TRBJ2-2; no clear D. This CDR3 comprises 13 residues. V lost 8 bases to trimming and J lost 7 bases, with 14 bases between them. Germline V CDR1 and CDR2: MRHNA, SNTAGT. This chain's CDR3 is CASRPEEYGELFF. Written as DNA, the CDR3 is TGTGCCAGCCGACCAGAGGAATACGGGGAGCTGTTTTTT.

This clone has only a few counts. The genes are TRBV5-8 and TRBJ2-7; a possible D gene is TRBD2 (6 bases). The CDR3 is made up of 14 amino acids. Germline V gene sequence: CDR1 SGHTS, CDR2 YDEGEE. Trimming took off 6 bases at V and 4 bases at J, with 17 bases between the two ends. The CDR3 coding sequence is TGTGCCAGCAACGACAGAAAGGGACTTTACGAGCAGTACTTC. Translated: CASNDRKGLYEQYF.